The clone carrying this T cell receptor (beta chain) was counted many times. Its antigen is currently unknown. The data were obtained in a study of glioma-infiltrating T cells. Study findings and constraints: Above-expected tissue-blood divergence occurred in all gliomas, most in low-grade ones.

The germline V and J ends were trimmed by 8 bases and 1 base, with 11 bases remaining between them. CDR1 and CDR2 from the germline V gene are SNHLY and FYNNEI. CDR3 length equals 14 residues. The iRepertoire nested amplicon-rescue multiplex PCR amplified TCR alpha and beta CDR3s from RNA. TCRdb used MiXCR to reprocess the multiplex PCR reads, holding one entry per CDR3 protein. In the table there are roughly 100,000 distinct CDR3 sequences, 25% to 30% of which are singletons. Sample: glioma tissue, nonneoplastic brain tissue, or PBMCs (not recorded which). V usage is TRBV2 and J usage is TRBJ2-2, with D possibly being TRBD1 (5 bases). The TCR originated in a human donor with low-grade glioma or glioblastoma, undergoing nonglioma brain surgery, or in good health (not recorded which). CDR3 in DNA: TGTGCCAGCCGACCCGACAGGAACACCGGGGAGCTGTTTTTT. This encodes CASRPDRNTGELFF.